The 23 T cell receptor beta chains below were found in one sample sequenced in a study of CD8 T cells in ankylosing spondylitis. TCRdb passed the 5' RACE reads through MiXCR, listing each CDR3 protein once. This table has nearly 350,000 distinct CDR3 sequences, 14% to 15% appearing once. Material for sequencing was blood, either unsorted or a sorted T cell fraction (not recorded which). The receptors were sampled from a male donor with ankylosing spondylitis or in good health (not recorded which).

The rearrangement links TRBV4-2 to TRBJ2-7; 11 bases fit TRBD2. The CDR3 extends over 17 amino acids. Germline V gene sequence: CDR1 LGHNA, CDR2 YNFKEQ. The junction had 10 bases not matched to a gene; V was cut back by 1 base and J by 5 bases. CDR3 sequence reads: CASSQGTSTSGIHEQYF. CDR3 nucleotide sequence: TGTGCCAGCAGCCAAGGAACTTCGACTAGCGGGATACACGAGCAGTACTTC.

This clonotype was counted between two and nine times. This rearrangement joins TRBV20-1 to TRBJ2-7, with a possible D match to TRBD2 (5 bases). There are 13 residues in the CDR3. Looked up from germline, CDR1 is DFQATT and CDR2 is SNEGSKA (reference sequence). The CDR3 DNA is TGCAGGGCAGGAGGCGCCAGCTCCTACGAGCAGTACTTC. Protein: CRAGGASSYEQYF.

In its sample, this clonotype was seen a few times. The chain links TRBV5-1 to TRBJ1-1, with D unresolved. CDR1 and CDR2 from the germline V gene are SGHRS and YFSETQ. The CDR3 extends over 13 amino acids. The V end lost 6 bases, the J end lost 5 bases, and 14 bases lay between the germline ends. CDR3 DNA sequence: TGCGCCAGCAAGGTTTTGACCGCAACTGAAGCTTTCTTT. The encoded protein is CASKVLTATEAFF.

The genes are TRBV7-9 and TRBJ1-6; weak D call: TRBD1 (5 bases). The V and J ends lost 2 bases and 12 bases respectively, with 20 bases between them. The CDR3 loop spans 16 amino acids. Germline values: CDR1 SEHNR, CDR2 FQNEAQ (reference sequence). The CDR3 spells CASSLITGPSAGPLHF. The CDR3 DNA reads TGTGCCAGCAGCTTAATTACAGGCCCGTCGGCGGGACCCCTCCACTTT.

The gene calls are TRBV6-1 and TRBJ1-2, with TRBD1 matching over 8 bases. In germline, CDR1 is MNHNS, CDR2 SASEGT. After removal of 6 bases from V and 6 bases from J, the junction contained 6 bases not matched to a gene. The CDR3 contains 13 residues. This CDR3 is CASSPDRGHGYTF. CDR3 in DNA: TGTGCCAGCAGCCCCGACAGGGGCCATGGCTACACCTTC.

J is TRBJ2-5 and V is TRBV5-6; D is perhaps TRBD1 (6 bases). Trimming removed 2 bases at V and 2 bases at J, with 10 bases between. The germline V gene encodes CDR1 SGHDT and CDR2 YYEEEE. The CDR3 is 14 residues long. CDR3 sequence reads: CASSLWTAQETQYF. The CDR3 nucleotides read TGTGCCAGCAGCTTATGGACAGCACAAGAGACCCAGTACTTC.

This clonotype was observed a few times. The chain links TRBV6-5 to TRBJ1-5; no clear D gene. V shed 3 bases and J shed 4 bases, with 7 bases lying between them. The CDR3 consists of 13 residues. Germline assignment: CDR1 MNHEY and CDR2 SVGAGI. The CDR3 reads CASSYKDNQPQHF. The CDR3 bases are TGTGCCAGCAGTTATAAGGATAATCAGCCCCAGCATTTT.

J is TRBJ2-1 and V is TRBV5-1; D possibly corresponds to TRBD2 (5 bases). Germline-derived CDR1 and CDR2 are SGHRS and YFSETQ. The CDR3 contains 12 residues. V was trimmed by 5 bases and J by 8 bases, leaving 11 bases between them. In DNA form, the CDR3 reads TGCGCCAGCAGAGCGGTGATAGATGAGCAGTTCTTC. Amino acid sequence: CASRAVIDEQFF. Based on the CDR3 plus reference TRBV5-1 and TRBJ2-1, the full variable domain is KAGVTQTPRYLIKTRGQQVTLSCSPISGHRSVSWYQQTPGQGLQFLFEYFSETQRNKGNFPGRFSGRQFSNSRSEMNVSTLELGDSALYLCASRAVIDEQFFGPGTRLTVL.

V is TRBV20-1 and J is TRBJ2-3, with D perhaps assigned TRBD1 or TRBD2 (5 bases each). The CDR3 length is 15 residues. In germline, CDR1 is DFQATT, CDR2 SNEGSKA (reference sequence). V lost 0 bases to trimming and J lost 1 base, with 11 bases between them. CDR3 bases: TGCAGTGCTAGAGACGGGACGAAGGGCACAGATACGCAGTATTTT. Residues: CSARDGTKGTDTQYF.

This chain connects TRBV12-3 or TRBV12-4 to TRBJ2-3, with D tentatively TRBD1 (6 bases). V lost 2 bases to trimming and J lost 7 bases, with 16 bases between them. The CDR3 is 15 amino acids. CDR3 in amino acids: CASSLTGHPPNTQYF. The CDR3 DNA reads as TGTGCCAGCAGTTTAACGGGACACCCCCCGAATACGCAGTATTTT.

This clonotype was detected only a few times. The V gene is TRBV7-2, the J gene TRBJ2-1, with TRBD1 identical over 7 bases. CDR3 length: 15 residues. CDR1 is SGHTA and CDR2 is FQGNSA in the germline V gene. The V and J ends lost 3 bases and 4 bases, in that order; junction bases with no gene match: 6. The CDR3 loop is CASSLGQSRYNEQFF. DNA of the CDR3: TGTGCCAGCAGCTTGGGACAGAGCAGGTACAATGAGCAGTTCTTC.

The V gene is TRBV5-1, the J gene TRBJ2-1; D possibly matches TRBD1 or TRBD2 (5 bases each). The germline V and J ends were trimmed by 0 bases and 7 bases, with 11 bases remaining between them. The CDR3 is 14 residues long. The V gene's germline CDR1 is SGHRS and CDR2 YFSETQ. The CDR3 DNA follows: TGCGCCAGCAGCTTGGCCCGGGGACCTAATGAGCAGTTCTTC. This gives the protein CASSLARGPNEQFF. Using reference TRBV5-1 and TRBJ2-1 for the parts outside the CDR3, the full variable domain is KAGVTQTPRYLIKTRGQQVTLSCSPISGHRSVSWYQQTPGQGLQFLFEYFSETQRNKGNFPGRFSGRQFSNSRSEMNVSTLELGDSALYLCASSLARGPNEQFFGPGTRLTVL.

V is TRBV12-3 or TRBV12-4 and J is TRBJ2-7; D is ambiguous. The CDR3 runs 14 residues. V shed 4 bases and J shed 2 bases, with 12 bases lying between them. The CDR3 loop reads CASSSGRSTYEQYF. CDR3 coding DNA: TGTGCCAGCAGTTCCGGACGGAGTACCTACGAGCAGTACTTC.

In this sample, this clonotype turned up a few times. CDR3 protein: CASSMDRGNEQFF. The CDR3 coding sequence is TGTGCCAGCAGCATGGACAGGGGTAATGAGCAGTTCTTC. The chain links TRBV7-8 to TRBJ2-1; 9 bases fit TRBD1. The V gene's germline CDR1 is SGHVS and CDR2 FQNEAQ. With V trimmed by 5 bases and J by 7 bases, 3 bases remained unmatched. The CDR3 totals 13 residues.

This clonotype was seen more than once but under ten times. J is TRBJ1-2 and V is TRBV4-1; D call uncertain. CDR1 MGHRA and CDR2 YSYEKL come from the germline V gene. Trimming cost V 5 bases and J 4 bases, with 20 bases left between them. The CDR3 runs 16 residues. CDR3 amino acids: CASSTRSSGEAYGYTF. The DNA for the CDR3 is TGCGCCAGCAGCACCCGATCCTCCGGGGAGGCCTATGGCTACACCTTC.

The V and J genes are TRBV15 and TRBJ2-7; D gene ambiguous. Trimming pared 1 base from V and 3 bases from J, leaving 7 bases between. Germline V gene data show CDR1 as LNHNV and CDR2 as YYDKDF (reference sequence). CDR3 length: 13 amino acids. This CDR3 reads CATSRGPSYEQYF. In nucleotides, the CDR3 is TGTGCCACCAGCAGAGGGCCGAGCTACGAGCAGTACTTC.

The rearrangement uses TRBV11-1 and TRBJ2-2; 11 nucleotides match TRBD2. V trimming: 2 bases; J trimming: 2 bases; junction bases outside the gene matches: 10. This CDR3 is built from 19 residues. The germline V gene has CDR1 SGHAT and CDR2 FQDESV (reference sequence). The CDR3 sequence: CASSLLTGTSGINTGELFF. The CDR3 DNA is TGTGCCAGCAGCTTACTCACCGGGACTAGCGGTATAAACACCGGGGAGCTGTTTTTT.

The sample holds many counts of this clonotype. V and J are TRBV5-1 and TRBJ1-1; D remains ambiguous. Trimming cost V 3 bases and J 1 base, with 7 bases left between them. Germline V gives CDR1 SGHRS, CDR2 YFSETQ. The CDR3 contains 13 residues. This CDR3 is CASSSGPNTEAFF. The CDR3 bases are TGCGCCAGCAGCTCGGGCCCGAACACTGAAGCTTTCTTT.

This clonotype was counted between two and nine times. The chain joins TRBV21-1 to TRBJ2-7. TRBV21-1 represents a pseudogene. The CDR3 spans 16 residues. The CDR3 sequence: CASSKERTANTYEQYF. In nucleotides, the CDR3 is TGTGCCAGCAGCAAAGAACGGACGGCGAATACCTACGAGCAGTACTTC.

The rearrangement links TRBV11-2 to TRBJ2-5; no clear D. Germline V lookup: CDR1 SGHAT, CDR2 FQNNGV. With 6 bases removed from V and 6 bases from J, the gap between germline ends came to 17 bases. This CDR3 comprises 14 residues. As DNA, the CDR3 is TGTGCCAGCAGTTACCCCTTAGGGTTGCAGACCCAGTACTTC. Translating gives CASSYPLGLQTQYF.

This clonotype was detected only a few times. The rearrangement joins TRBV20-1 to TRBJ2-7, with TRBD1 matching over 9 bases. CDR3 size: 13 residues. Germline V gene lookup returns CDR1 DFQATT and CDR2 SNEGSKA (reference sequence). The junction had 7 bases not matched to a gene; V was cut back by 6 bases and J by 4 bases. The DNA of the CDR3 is TGCAGTGCCATGACGGGACAGGGATACGAGCAGTACTTC. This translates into CSAMTGQGYEQYF.

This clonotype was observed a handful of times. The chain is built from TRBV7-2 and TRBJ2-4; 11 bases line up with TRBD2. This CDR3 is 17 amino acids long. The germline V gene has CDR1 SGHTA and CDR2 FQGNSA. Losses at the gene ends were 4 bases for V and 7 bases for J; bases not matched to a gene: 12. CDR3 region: CASSSNRKLAGGNIQYF. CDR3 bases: TGTGCCAGCAGCTCGAACCGAAAGCTAGCGGGGGGTAACATTCAGTACTTC.

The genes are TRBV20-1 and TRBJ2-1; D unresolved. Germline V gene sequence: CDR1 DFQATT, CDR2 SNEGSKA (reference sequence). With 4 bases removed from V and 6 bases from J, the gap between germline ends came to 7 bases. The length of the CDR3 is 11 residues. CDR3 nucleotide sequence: TGCAGTGCTACTAGTAGCAATGAGCAGTTCTTC. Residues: CSATSSNEQFF.